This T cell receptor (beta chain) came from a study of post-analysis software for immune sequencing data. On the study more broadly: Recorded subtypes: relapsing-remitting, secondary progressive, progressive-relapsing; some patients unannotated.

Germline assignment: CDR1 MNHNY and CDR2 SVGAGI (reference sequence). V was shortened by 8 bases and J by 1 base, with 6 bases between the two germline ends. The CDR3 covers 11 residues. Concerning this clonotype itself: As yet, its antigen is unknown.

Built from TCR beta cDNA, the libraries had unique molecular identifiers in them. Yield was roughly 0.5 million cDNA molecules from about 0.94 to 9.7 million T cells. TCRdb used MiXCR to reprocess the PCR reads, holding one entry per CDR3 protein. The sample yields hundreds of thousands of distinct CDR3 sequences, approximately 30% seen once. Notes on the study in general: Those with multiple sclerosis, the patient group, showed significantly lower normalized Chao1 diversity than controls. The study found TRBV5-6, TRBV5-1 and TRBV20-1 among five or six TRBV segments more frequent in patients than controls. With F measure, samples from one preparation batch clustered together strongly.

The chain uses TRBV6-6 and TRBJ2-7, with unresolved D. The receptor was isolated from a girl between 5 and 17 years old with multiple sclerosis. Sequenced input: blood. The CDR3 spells CASGESYEQYF. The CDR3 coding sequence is TGTGCCAGCGGAGAATCCTACGAGCAGTACTTC.